The next 22 T cell receptor beta chains were all read from a single sample in a study of blood T cell repertoires in COVID-19. TCRdb's table, derived via immunoSEQ multiplex PCR, lists solely in-frame clones and lacks some. Here the sample spans tens of thousands of clones, roughly 90% being singletons. The sequenced sample was peripheral blood. These receptors came from a woman at least 80 years old with active or convalescent COVID-19.

The rearrangement uses TRBV24-1 and TRBJ2-7; the D is unclear. V was clipped by 4 bases and J by 5 bases, with 8 bases between them. The CDR3 totals 12 residues. Germline V lookup: CDR1 KGHDR, CDR2 SFDVKD. The CDR3, as DNA: TGTGCCACCAGTGACCTCACAGACGAGCAGTACTTC. Residues: CATSDLTDEQYF.

The rearrangement joins TRBV7-8 to TRBJ1-1, with D hard to call. V lost 1 base and J lost 1, with 10 bases in between. CDR3 length: 15 amino acids. The V gene's germline CDR1 is SGHVS and CDR2 FQNEAQ. The CDR3 nucleotides read TGTGCCAGCAGCTTAGAAATTCGAGCGAACACTGAAGCTTTCTTT. This encodes CASSLEIRANTEAFF.

The chain has TRBV27 and TRBJ1-5; possibly TRBD1 for D (5 bases). The V gene lost 3 bases and the J gene lost 5 bases, with 8 bases spanning the gap. Germline CDR1 MNHEY, CDR2 SMNVEV (reference sequence). The CDR3 loop spans 13 amino acids. This CDR3 reads CASSLGGYQPQHF. The CDR3, as DNA: TGTGCCAGCAGTTTGGGGGGGTATCAGCCCCAGCATTTT.

This clone was observed a few times. The chain combines TRBV12-3 or TRBV12-4 with TRBJ1-5, with 8 positions matching TRBD1. The length of the CDR3 is 13 residues. Trimming removed 3 bases from V and 7 bases from J; junction bases left unmatched: 2. The CDR3 here is CASSFTGGQPQHF. CDR3 DNA sequence: TGTGCCAGCAGTTTCACAGGGGGACAGCCCCAGCATTTT.

This clone appeared a single time. The J gene is TRBJ1-3, the V gene TRBV7-2, with D perhaps matching TRBD1 (6 bases). V was shortened by 0 bases and J by 4 bases, with 16 bases between the two germline ends. The CDR3 length is 17 residues. The germline V gene encodes CDR1 SGHTA and CDR2 FQGNSA. Here the CDR3 reads CASSLAPPGQRGNTIYF. CDR3 nucleotides: TGTGCCAGCAGCTTAGCGCCCCCTGGACAGCGGGGAAACACCATATATTTT.

The V gene is TRBV11-2, the J gene TRBJ2-7; weak D call: TRBD1 (6 bases). In germline, CDR1 is SGHAT, CDR2 FQNNGV. The CDR3 contains 14 residues. Trimming cost V 1 base and J 3 bases, with 10 bases left between them. The CDR3 is CASSLGQVRYEQYF. The DNA for the CDR3 is TGTGCCAGCAGCTTAGGACAGGTGCGCTACGAGCAGTACTTC.

The chain has TRBV28 and TRBJ1-6; D gene uncertain. The V end was cut by 1 base, the J end by 10 bases, with 14 bases between. The CDR3 is 15 amino acids. CDR1 and CDR2 from the germline V gene are MDHEN and SYDVKM. The CDR3 region has the DNA TGTGCCAGCAGTTTATATCGGGGTTTAGGCTCACCCCTCCACTTT. It yields the protein CASSLYRGLGSPLHF.

This chain uses TRBV3-1 (or the pseudogene TRBV3-2) with TRBJ2-5, with TRBD1 as a possible D gene (5 bases). Trimming removed 0 bases at V and 1 base at J, with 21 bases between. Germline values: CDR1 LGHDT, CDR2 YNNKEL (reference sequence). This CDR3 has 19 residues. The CDR3 spells CASSQDRDCYRSGQETQYF. The CDR3 DNA follows: TGTGCCAGCAGCCAAGATAGGGATTGTTACAGGTCGGGCCAAGAGACCCAGTACTTC.

This clone was seen once. The J gene is TRBJ1-4, the V gene TRBV19; TRBD1 might be the D (6 bases). There are 14 residues in the CDR3. V was clipped by 10 bases and J by 7 bases, with 19 bases between them. CDR1 LNHDA and CDR2 SQIVND come from the germline V gene (reference sequence). Here the CDR3 reads CATRQQGVGEKLFF. The CDR3 DNA reads TGTGCCACCCGTCAACAGGGAGTCGGTGAAAAACTGTTTTTT.

This chain uses TRBV27 with TRBJ1-6; D remains unclear. Trimming removed 5 bases from V and 5 bases from J, with 13 bases in between. CDR1 is MNHEY and CDR2 is SMNVEV in the germline V gene (reference sequence). The CDR3 totals 15 residues. The CDR3 DNA reads as TGTGCCAGCAGTCCCCGCGGAGGGAATAATTCACCCCTCCACTTT. Protein: CASSPRGGNNSPLHF.

J is TRBJ1-5 and V is TRBV19; no clear D. CDR1 LNHDA and CDR2 SQIVND come from the germline V gene (reference sequence). V lost 9 bases and J 7 bases, leaving 13 bases between the germline ends. The CDR3 is made up of 12 amino acids. The CDR3 protein is CASSDLRQPQHF. The DNA of the CDR3 is TGTGCCAGCTCAGACCTGAGGCAGCCCCAGCATTTT. Full variable domain (missing parts from reference TRBV19 and TRBJ1-5): DGGITQSPKYLFRKEGQNVTLSCEQNLNHDAMYWYRQDPGQGLRLIYYSQIVNDFQKGDIAEGYSVSREKKESFPLTVTSAQKNPTAFYLCASSDLRQPQHFGDGTRLSIL.

The chain recombines TRBV9 with TRBJ2-7; weak D call: TRBD1 (5 bases). Germline lookup yields CDR1 SGDLS and CDR2 YYNGEE. The CDR3 is made up of 13 amino acids. V lost 4 bases, J lost 6 bases, and 14 bases lay in between. CDR3 amino acids: CASSSDSLGEQYF. The CDR3 bases are TGTGCCAGCAGCTCCGACAGCTTGGGCGAGCAGTACTTC.

The V and J genes are TRBV9 and TRBJ1-1, with 8 bases aligning to TRBD1. Germline lookup yields CDR1 SGDLS and CDR2 YYNGEE. The CDR3 runs 15 residues. V shed 1 base and J 6 bases; nucleotides not matched to a gene: 8. The CDR3 here is CASSVFAGGRSEAFF. The CDR3 DNA follows: TGTGCCAGCAGCGTATTCGCAGGGGGCCGATCTGAAGCTTTCTTT.

The rearrangement uses TRBV30 and TRBJ2-6; perhaps TRBD2 as D (7 bases). V lost 3 bases, J lost 4 bases, and 25 bases lay in between. Germline V gene lookup returns CDR1 GTSNPN and CDR2 SVGIG (reference sequence). The CDR3 totals 19 residues. The CDR3, as DNA: TGTGCCTGGAGCCCGCGGTTTCAGCACGGGGGGCCCGGGGCCAACGTCCTGACTTTC. Translation gives CAWSPRFQHGGPGANVLTF.

The CDR3 sequence is CASSTRSGNTEAFF. DNA for the CDR3: TGTGCCAGCAGCACCCGATCGGGGAACACTGAAGCTTTCTTT. The rearrangement joins TRBV7-8 to TRBJ1-1; D unresolved. Per the germline V gene, CDR1 is SGHVS and CDR2 is FQNEAQ. The CDR3 is 14 amino acids. Deletions cut 5 bases from V and 1 base from J, with 11 bases between.

The chain has TRBV2 and TRBJ1-4, with D perhaps TRBD1 (5 bases). In germline, CDR1 is SNHLY, CDR2 FYNNEI. This CDR3 region has 18 residues. Trimming cost V 7 bases and J 4 bases, with 25 bases left between them. In nucleotides, the CDR3 is TGTGCCAGCATACTCCCCTTGGCCTTGACAGTCGGTAATGAAAAACTGTTTTTT. As protein: CASILPLALTVGNEKLFF.

The chain couples TRBV30 to TRBJ1-4, with TRBD1 matching 7 bases. V was pared by 5 bases and J by 10 bases, with 19 bases of the junction left unmatched. Germline V gene data show CDR1 as GTSNPN and CDR2 as SVGIG (reference sequence). The CDR3 is 16 residues long. For the CDR3, the DNA is TGTGCCTGGGACCCCGTTACAGGGGATAAGGTCCCAAAACTGTTTTTT. This codes for CAWDPVTGDKVPKLFF.

The gene calls are TRBV28 and TRBJ2-7, with 10 positions matching TRBD1. CDR1 and CDR2 (germline): MDHEN, SYDVKM. The CDR3 sequence is 14 residues long. V gave up 3 bases and J gave up 7 bases; unmatched junction bases: 6. DNA of the CDR3: TGTGCCAGCAGTTTGGGGACAGGGGCTGGTGAGCAGTACTTC. Protein product: CASSLGTGAGEQYF.

The chain is built from TRBV28 and TRBJ1-2; 7 bases fit TRBD1. The CDR3 spans 16 residues. V shed 3 bases, J shed 4 bases, and the junction held 11 bases outside the gene matches. Germline V gives CDR1 MDHEN, CDR2 SYDVKM. The CDR3 here is CASSLEGQAISYGYTF. The CDR3 DNA sequence: TGTGCCAGCAGTTTGGAAGGACAGGCGATTTCCTATGGCTACACCTTC.

The gene calls are TRBV30 and TRBJ2-7, with D maybe TRBD2 (5 bases). Germline-derived CDR1 and CDR2 are GTSNPN and SVGIG (reference sequence). V lost 0 bases, J lost 7 bases, and 13 bases lay in between. This CDR3 has 13 residues. CDR3 sequence (DNA): TGTGCCTGGAGTGTACTTGGTGGCGGGGAGCAGTACTTC. Translated, it gives CAWSVLGGGEQYF. The variable domain in full, with the rest retrieved from reference TRBV30 and TRBJ2-7, is SQTIHQWPATLVQPVGSPLSLECTVEGTSNPNLYWYRQAAGRGLQLLFYSVGIGQISSEVPQNLSASRPQDRQFILSSKKLLLSDSGFYLCAWSVLGGGEQYFGPGTRLTVT.

The chain combines TRBV10-3 with TRBJ1-4, with unresolved D. Germline CDR1 is ENHRY and CDR2 is SYGVKD. CDR3 length: 13 residues. With 3 bases removed from V and 8 bases from J, the gap between germline ends came to 10 bases. The CDR3 coding sequence is TGTGCCATCAGTGATCGGGCGGGCGAAAAACTGTTTTTT. Encoded protein: CAISDRAGEKLFF.

This chain links TRBV7-2 with TRBJ1-4; possible D gene TRBD1, 6 bases. There are 15 residues in the CDR3. The germline gives CDR1 SGHTA, CDR2 FQGNSA. Trimming left V 5 bases short and J 3 bases short, with 13 bases between. The CDR3 DNA is TGTGCCAGCAGCAAAACAGGGTACCCTAATGAAAAACTGTTTTTT. Encoded protein: CASSKTGYPNEKLFF.